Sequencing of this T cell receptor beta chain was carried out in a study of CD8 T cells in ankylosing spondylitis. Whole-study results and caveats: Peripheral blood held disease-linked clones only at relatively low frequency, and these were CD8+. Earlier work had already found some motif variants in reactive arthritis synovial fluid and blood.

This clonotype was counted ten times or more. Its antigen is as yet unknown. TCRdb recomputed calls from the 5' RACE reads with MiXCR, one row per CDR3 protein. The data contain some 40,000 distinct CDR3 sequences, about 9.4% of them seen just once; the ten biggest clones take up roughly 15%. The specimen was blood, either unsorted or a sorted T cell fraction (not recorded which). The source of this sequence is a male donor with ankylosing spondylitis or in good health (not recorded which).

This CDR3 reads CSAREAGTHEQYF. The DNA of the CDR3 is TGCAGTGCTAGAGAAGCAGGGACCCACGAGCAGTACTTC. The chain employs TRBV20-1 and TRBJ2-7; D could derive from TRBD1 or TRBD2 (5 bases each). Germline loops: CDR1 DFQATT, CDR2 SNEGSKA (reference sequence). CDR3 length equals 13 residues. Trimming left V 0 bases short and J 5 bases short, with 11 bases between.